The present T cell receptor beta chain was sequenced within a study of neoadjuvant anti-PD-1 for oral cavity cancer. Across the whole study: Patients mostly received three to four biweekly nivolumab doses at 3 mg/kg before surgery. Patients without progression got a fourth dose around day 43. Study results and caveats: Post-treatment tumors with larger preexisting clones showed more shrinkage.

Worth noting for this clone: Its antigen is undetermined.

Cohort: HPV-negative, locally advanced oral cavity squamous cell carcinoma patients. Clones were read by immunoSEQ multiplex PCR, and TCRdb kept only the in-frame ones, dropping some. The table includes thousands of clones, roughly 60% detected once. This sample comprised tumor tissue, obtained before nivolumab (anti-PD-1) treatment. The TCR sequence derives from a person aged 40-85 years with oral cavity squamous cell carcinoma.

This chain's CDR3 is CASSQDGGTQYF. CDR3 bases: TGCGCCAGCAGCCAAGACGGAGGTACGCAGTATTTT. V usage is TRBV4-1 and J usage is TRBJ2-3, with D possibly TRBD2 on 5 matching bases. V gave up 0 bases and J gave up 8 bases, with 6 bases separating them. Per germline, CDR1 MGHRA and CDR2 YSYEKL. This CDR3 contains 12 residues.